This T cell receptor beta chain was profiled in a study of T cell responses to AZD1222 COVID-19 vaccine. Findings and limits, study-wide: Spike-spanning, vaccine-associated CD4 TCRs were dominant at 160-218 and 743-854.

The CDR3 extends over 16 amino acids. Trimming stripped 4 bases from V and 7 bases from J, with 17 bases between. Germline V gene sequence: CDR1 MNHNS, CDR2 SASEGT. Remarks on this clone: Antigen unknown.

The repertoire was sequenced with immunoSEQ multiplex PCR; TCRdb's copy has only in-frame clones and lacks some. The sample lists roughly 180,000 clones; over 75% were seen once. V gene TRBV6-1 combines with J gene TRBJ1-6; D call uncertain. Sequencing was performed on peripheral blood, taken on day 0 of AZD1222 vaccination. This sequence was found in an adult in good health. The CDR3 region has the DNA TGTGCCAGCAGTGTGGGGTTTTGGCAATCCAATTCACCCCTCCACTTT. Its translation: CASSVGFWQSNSPLHF.